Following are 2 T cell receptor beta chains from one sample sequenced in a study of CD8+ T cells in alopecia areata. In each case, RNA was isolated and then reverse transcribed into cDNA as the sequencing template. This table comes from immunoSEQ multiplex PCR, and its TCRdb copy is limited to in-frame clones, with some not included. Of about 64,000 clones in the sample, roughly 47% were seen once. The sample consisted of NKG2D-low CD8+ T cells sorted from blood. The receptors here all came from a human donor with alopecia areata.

DNA for the CDR3: TGTGCCAGCAGTCACCGTCAAAGCGGGGGGCCCCAAGAGACCCAGTACTTC. Amino acids: CASSHRQSGGPQETQYF. This chain uses TRBV2 with TRBJ2-5; 9 bases agree with TRBD2. CDR1 SNHLY and CDR2 FYNNEI come from the germline V gene. The CDR3 consists of 17 residues. With 5 bases clipped from V and 1 base from J, the junction kept 11 bases outside the gene matches.

The CDR3 sequence is CSVGSGNSNQPQHF. CDR3 sequence (DNA): TGCAGCGTTGGGTCGGGAAATAGCAATCAGCCCCAGCATTTT. This chain links TRBV29-1 with TRBJ1-5, with D unresolved. Germline CDR1 and CDR2: SQVTM and ANQGSEA. The V gene lost 4 bases and the J gene lost 0 bases, with 10 bases spanning the gap. The CDR3 extends over 14 amino acids.